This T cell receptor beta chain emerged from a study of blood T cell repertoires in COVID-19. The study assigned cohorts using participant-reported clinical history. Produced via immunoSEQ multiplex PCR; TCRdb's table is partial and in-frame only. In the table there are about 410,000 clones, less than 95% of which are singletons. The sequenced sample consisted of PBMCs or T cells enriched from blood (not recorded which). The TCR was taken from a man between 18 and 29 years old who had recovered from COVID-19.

The CDR3 loop reads CASSFQTSYEQYF. The DNA of the CDR3 is TGCGCCAGCAGCTTTCAGACATCCTACGAGCAGTACTTC. This chain uses TRBV5-1 with TRBJ2-7; D remains unclear. There are 13 residues in the CDR3. Germline CDR1 reads SGHRS; CDR2 reads YFSETQ. Trimming left V 2 bases short and J 1 base short, with 7 bases between.